The T cell receptor (beta chain) described here comes from a study of PD-1 blockade in mismatch repair-deficient tumors. Study-level results: Tumor-resident clones, often undetectable pretreatment in blood, expanded then contracted after pembrolizumab.

A word on this clone: The antigen remains undetermined.

Repertoires were generated with immunoSEQ multiplex PCR, while TCRdb's copy carries only in-frame clones and drops some. The profile shows about 100,000 clones, over 75% of them singletons. V was pared by 1 base and J by 4 bases, with 6 bases of the junction left unmatched. Germline CDR1 is MGHDK and CDR2 is SYGVNS. The CDR3 has 17 amino acids. The receptor comes from an adult with mismatch repair-deficient cancer. The sequencing used peripheral blood, collected about 33 weeks after starting pembrolizumab. The chain links TRBV25-1 to TRBJ2-1, with 11 bases lining up with TRBD2. The DNA of the CDR3 is TGTGCCAGCAGTGAATTCGCGACTAGCGGGGATTACAATGAGCAGTTCTTC. Translating gives CASSEFATSGDYNEQFF.